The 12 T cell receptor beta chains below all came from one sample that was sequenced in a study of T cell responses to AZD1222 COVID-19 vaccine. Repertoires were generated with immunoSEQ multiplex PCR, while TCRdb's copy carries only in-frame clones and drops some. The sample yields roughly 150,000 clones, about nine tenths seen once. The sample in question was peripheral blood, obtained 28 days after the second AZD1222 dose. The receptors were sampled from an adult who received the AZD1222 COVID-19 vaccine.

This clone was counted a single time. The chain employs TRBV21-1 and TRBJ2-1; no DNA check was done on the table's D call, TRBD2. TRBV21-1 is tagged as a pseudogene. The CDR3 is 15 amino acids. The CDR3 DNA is TGTGCCCTCCCTCCACTAGCGGGGGGCGGAGGGGAGCAGTTCTTC. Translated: CALPPLAGGGGEQFF.

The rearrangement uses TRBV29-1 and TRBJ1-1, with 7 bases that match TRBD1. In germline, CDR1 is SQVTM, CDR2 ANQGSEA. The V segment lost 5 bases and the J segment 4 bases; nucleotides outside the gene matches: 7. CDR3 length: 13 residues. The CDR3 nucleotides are TGCAGCGTTCAGGGGGGGGTATCCACTGAAGCTTTCTTT. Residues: CSVQGGVSTEAFF.

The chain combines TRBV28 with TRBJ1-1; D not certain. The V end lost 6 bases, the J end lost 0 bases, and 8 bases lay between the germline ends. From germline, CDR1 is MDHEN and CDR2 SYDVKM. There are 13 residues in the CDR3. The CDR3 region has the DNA TGTGCCAGCAGGTCTAACATGAACACTGAAGCTTTCTTT. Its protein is CASRSNMNTEAFF.

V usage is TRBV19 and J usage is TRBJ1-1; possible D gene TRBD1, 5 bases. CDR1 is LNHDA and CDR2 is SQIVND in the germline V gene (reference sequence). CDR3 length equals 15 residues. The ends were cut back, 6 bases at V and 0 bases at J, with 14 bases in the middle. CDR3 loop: CASRLKPGLNTEAFF. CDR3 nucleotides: TGTGCCAGTAGGCTAAAACCGGGGCTGAACACTGAAGCTTTCTTT.

CDR3 sequence: CASSQGQGASYEQYF. CDR3 bases: TGCGCCAGCAGCCAAGGCCAGGGAGCATCCTACGAGCAGTACTTC. The rearrangement links TRBV4-1 to TRBJ2-7; D possibly uses TRBD1 or TRBD2 (5 bases each). The CDR3 spans 15 residues. Per germline, CDR1 MGHRA and CDR2 YSYEKL. V lost 1 base and J 1 base, leaving 11 bases between the germline ends.

The CDR3 DNA reads TGTGCCAGCAGAAGGGACAAAAACTATGGCTACACCTTC. Its translation is CASRRDKNYGYTF. J is TRBJ1-2 and V is TRBV9; tentative D call: TRBD1 (6 bases). V lost 5 bases, J lost 2 bases, and 10 bases lay in between. The V gene's germline CDR1 is SGDLS and CDR2 YYNGEE. The CDR3 length is 13 residues.

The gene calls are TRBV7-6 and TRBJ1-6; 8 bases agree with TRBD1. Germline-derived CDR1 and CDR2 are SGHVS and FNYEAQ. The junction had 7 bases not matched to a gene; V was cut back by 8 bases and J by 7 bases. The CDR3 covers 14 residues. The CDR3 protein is CASAAGQGNSPLHF. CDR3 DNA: TGTGCCAGCGCGGCCGGACAGGGAAATTCACCCCTCCACTTT.

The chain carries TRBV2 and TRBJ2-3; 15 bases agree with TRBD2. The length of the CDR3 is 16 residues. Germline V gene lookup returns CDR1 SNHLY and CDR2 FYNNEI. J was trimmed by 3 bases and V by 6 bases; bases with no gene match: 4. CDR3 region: CASREGLAGGTDTQYF. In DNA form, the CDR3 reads TGTGCCAGCAGGGAGGGACTAGCGGGAGGAACAGATACGCAGTATTTT.

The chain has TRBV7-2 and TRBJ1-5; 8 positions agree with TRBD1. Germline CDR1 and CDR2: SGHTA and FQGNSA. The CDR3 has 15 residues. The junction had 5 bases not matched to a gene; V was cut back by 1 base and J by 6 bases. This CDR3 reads CASSLVQGASQPQHF. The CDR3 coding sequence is TGTGCCAGCAGCTTAGTCCAGGGGGCCAGTCAGCCCCAGCATTTT. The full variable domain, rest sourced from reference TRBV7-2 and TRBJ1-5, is GAGVSQSPSNKVTEKGKDVELRCDPISGHTALYWYRQSLGQGLEFLIYFQGNSAPDKSGLPSDRFSAERTGGSVSTLTIQRTQQEDSAVYLCASSLVQGASQPQHFGDGTRLSIL.

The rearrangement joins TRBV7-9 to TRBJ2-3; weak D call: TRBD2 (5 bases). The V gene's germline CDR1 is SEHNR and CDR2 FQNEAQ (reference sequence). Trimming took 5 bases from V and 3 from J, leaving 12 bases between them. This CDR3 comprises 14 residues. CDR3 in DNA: TGTGCCAGCAGCACGGAGGTCGCGACAGATACGCAGTATTTT. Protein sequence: CASSTEVATDTQYF.

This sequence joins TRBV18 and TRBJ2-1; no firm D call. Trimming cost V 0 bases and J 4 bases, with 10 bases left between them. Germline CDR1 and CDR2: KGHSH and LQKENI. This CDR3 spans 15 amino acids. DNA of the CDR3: TGTGCCAGCTCACCACCAAATACGGAATACAATGAGCAGTTCTTC. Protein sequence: CASSPPNTEYNEQFF.

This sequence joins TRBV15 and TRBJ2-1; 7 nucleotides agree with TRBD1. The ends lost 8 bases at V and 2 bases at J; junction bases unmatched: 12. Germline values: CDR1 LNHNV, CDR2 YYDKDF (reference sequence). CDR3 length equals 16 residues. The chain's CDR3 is CATEERDRVAYNEQFF. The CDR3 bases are TGTGCCACCGAGGAGAGAGACAGGGTCGCCTACAATGAGCAGTTCTTC.